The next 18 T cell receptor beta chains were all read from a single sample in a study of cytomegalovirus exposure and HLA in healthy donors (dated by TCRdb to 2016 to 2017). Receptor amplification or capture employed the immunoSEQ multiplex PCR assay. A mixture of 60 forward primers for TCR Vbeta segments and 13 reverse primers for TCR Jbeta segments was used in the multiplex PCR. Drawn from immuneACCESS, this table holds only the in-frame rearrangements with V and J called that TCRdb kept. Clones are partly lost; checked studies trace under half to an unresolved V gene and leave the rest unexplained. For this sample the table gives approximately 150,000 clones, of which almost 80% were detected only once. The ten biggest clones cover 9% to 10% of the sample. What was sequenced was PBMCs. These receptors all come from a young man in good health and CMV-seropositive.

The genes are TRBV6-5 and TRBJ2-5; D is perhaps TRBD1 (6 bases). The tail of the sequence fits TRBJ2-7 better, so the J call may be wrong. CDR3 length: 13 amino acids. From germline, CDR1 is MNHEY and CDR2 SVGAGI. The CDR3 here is CASSYFPRGEQYF. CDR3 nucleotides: TGTGCCAGCAGTTACTTTCCCAGGGGCGAGCAGTACTTC.

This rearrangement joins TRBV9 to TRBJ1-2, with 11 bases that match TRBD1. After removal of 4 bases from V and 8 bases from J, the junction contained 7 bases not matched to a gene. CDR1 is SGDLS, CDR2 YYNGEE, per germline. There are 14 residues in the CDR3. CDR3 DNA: TGTGCCAGCAGCTCCCCCGGGACAGGGGGAGGCTACACCTTC. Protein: CASSSPGTGGGYTF.

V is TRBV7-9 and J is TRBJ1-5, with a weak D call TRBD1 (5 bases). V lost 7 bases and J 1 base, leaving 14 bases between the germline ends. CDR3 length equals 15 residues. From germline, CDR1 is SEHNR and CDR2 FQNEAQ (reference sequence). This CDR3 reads CASTSAGQSNQPQHF. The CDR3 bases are TGTGCCAGCACCTCGGCAGGGCAGAGCAATCAGCCCCAGCATTTT.

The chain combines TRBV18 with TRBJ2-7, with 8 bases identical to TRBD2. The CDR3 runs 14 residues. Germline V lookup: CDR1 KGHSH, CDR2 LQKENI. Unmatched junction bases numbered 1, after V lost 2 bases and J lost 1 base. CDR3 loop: CASSPGLASYEQYF. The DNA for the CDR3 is TGTGCCAGCTCACCAGGACTAGCATCCTACGAGCAGTACTTC.

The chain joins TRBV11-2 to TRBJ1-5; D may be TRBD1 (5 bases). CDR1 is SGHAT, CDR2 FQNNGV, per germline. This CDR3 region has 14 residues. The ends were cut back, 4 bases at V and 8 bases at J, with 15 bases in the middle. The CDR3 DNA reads TGTGCCAGCAGCTCGACCGGGGGGAACGAGCCCCAGCATTTT. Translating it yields CASSSTGGNEPQHF.

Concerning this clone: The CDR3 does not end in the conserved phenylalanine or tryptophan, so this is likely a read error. The CDR3 region is CASSPLGLDSPLHL. In DNA form, the CDR3 reads TGTGCCAGCTCACCATTAGGACTTGACTCGCCCCTCCACCTT. The chain links TRBV18 to TRBJ1-6; D gene unclear. V lost 2 bases to trimming and J lost 13 bases, with 15 bases between them. Germline V gene sequence: CDR1 KGHSH, CDR2 LQKENI. This CDR3 has 14 residues.

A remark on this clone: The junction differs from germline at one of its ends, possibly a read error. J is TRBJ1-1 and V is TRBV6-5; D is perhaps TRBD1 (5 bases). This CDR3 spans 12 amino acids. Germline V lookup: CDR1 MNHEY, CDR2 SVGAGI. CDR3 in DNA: TGTGCCAGCAGGGGACTAGGGGACCGTTCTGCCTTT. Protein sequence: CASRGLGDRSAF.

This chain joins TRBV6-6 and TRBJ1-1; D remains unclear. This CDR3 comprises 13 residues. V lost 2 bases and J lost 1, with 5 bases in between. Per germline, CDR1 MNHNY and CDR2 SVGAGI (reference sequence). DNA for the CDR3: TGTGCCAGCAGTTACGGCGGGAACACTGAAGCTTTCTTT. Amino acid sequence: CASSYGGNTEAFF.

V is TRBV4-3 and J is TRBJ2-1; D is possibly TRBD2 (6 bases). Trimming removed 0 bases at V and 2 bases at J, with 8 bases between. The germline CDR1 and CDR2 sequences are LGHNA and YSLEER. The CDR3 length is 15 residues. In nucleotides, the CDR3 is TGCGCCAGCAGCCAAGAGGCTAGCGCCTACAATGAGCAGTTCTTC. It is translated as CASSQEASAYNEQFF.

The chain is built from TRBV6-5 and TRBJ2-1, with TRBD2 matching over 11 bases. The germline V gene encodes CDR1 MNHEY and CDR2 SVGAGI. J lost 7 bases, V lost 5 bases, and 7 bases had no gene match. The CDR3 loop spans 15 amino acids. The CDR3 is CASSLLAGVENEQFF. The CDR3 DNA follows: TGTGCCAGCAGTCTACTAGCGGGAGTGGAAAATGAGCAGTTCTTC.

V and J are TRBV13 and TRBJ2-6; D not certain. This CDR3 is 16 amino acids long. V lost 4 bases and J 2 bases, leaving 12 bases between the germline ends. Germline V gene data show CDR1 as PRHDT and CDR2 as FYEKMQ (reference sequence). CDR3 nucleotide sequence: TGTGCCAGCAGCTCACGATCAGGTGCTGGGGCCAACGTCCTGACTTTC. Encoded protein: CASSSRSGAGANVLTF.

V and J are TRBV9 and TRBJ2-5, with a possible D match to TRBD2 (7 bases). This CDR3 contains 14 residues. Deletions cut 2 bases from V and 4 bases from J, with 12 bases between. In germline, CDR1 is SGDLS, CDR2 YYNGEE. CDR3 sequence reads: CASSVGGPGETQYF. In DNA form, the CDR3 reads TGTGCCAGCAGCGTGGGGGGGCCGGGAGAGACCCAGTACTTC. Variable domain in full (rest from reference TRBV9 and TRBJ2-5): DSGVTQTPKHLITATGQRVTLRCSPRSGDLSVYWYQQSLDQGLQFLIQYYNGEERAKGNILERFSAQQFPDLHSELNLSSLELGDSALYFCASSVGGPGETQYFGPGTRLLVL.

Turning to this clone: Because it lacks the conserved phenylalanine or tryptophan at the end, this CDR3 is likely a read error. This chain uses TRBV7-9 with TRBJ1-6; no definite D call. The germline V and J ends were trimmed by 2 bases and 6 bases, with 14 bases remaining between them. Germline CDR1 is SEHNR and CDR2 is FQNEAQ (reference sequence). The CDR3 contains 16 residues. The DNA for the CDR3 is TGTGCCAGCAGCTTATGGCTTGGCAGACTTAATTCACCCCTCCACCTT. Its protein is CASSLWLGRLNSPLHL.

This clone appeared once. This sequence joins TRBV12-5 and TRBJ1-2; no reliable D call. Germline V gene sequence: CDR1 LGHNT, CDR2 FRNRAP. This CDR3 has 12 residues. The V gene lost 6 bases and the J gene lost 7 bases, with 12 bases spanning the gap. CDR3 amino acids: CASGEREIGYTF. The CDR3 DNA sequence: TGTGCTAGTGGAGAACGCGAGATTGGCTACACCTTC.

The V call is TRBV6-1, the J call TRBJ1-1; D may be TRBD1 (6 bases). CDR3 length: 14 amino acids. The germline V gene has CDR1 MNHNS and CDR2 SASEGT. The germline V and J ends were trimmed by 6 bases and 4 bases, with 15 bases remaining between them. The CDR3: CASSRGGDPTEAFF. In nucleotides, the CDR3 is TGTGCCAGCAGCAGAGGGGGAGATCCCACTGAAGCTTTCTTT.

The CDR3 reads CASRGSGNEQYF. The CDR3 coding sequence is TGTGCCAGCAGGGGCAGTGGCAACGAGCAGTACTTC. The V gene is TRBV7-9, the J gene TRBJ2-7; D not certain. The CDR3 runs 12 residues. Germline V gene sequence: CDR1 SEHNR, CDR2 FQNEAQ (reference sequence). V shed 6 bases and J shed 5 bases, with 11 bases lying between them.

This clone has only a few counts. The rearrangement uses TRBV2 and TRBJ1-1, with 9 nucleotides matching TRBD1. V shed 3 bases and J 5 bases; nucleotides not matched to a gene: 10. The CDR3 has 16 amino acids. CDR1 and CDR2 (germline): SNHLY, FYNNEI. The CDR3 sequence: CASSDRGQGRGTEAFF. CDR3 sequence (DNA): TGTGCCAGCAGTGATCGGGGACAGGGCCGGGGGACTGAAGCTTTCTTT.

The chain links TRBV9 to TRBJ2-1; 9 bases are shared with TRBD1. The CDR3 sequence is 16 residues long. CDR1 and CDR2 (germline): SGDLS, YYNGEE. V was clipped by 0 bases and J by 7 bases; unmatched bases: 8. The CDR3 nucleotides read TGTGCCAGCAGCGTAGGACAGGGGGTCTTAGCTAATGAGCAGTTCTTC. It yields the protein CASSVGQGVLANEQFF.